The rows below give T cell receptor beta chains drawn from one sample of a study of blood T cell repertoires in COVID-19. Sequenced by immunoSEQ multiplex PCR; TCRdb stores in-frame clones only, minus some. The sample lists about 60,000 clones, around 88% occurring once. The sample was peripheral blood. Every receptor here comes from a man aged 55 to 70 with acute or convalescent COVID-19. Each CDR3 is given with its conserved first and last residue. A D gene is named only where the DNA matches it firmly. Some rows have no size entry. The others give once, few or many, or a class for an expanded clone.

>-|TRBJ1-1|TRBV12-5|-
CASGWRGRLNTEAFF
TGTGCTAGTGGGTGGCGGGGCAGGTTGAACACTGAAGCTTTCTTT
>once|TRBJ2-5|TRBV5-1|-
CASSSQSTRRQETQYF
TGCGCCAGCAGCTCGCAGTCGACTAGACGTCAAGAGACCCAGTACTTC
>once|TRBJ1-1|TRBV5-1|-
CASSFGYRVTEAFF
TGCGCCAGCAGCTTCGGTTATCGAGTCACTGAAGCTTTCTTT
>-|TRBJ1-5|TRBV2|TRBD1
CASRLTGQGMAQPQHF
TGTGCCAGCAGACTAACGGGACAGGGGATGGCTCAGCCCCAGCATTTT
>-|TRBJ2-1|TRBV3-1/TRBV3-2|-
CASSQPGGDEQFF
TGTGCCAGCAGCCAACCAGGAGGGGATGAGCAGTTCTTC
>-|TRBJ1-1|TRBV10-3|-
CAISETGSNTEAFF
TGTGCCATCAGTGAGACAGGGTCGAACACTGAAGCTTTCTTT
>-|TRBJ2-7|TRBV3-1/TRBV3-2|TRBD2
CASSQGGLAGEQYF
TGTGCCAGCAGCCAAGGGGGACTAGCGGGCGAGCAGTACTTC
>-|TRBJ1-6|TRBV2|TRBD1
CASSSDRAWVPLHF
TGTGCCAGCAGTTCGGACAGGGCTTGGGTACCCCTCCACTTT
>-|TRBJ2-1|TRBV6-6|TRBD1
CASRPGQGSQNEQFF
TGTGCCAGCAGACCGGGACAGGGTAGTCAAAATGAGCAGTTCTTC
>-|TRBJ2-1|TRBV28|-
CASSLGGTGRNEQFF
TGTGCCAGCAGTTTGGGGGGGACAGGACGCAATGAGCAGTTCTTC
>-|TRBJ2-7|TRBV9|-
CASSSQTGPYEQYF
TGTGCCAGCAGCTCCCAGACAGGTCCCTACGAGCAGTACTTC
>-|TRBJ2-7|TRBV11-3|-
CASSRGFSYEQYF
TGTGCCAGCAGCCGCGGGTTTTCCTACGAGCAGTACTTC
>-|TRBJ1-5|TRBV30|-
CACSTGLSNQPQHF
TGTGCCTGTTCTACAGGGCTTAGCAATCAGCCCCAGCATTTT
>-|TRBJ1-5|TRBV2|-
CASGRESNQPQHF
TGTGCCAGCGGCAGGGAAAGCAATCAGCCCCAGCATTTT
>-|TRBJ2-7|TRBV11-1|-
CASSLDWSSYEQYF
TGTGCCAGCAGCTTGGACTGGAGCTCCTACGAGCAGTACTTC
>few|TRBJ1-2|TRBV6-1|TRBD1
CASSEGGTVHYGYTF
TGTGCCAGCAGTGAAGGAGGGACAGTTCACTATGGCTACACCTTC
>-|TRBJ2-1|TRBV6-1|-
CASSAWSLSSYNEQFF
TGTGCCAGCAGTGCCTGGTCCTTGAGCTCCTACAATGAGCAGTTCTTC
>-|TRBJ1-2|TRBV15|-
CATRVGGVSGYTF
TGTGCCACCAGAGTTGGTGGAGTGTCTGGCTACACCTTC
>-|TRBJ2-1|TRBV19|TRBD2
CASSRLAGGVGEQFF
TGTGCCAGTAGTAGACTAGCGGGAGGAGTCGGTGAGCAGTTCTTC
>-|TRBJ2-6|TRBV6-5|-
CASIPPGANVLTF
TGTGCCAGTATTCCCCCGGGGGCCAACGTCCTGACTTTC
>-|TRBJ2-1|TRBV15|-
CATSITHQGGVFYNEQFF
TGTGCCACCAGCATAACCCATCAGGGTGGTGTTTTCTACAATGAGCAGTTCTTC